Reported below is one T cell receptor beta chain. Germline CDR1 and CDR2: SGHVS and FQNEAQ. The J segment lost 2 bases and the V segment lost 1 base, leaving 12 bases of the junction unmatched. This CDR3 has 19 residues. The sample originates from a study of T-cell reconstitution after alpha-beta-depleted transplantation in children. Unique molecular identifiers tagged the TCRbeta library. TCRdb reprocessed the PCR reads via MiXCR and lists one record per CDR3 protein. In the table there are some 550,000 distinct CDR3 sequences, around 18% of which are singletons. This chain joins TRBV7-8 and TRBJ2-5, with 11 bases that match TRBD2. The TCR originated in a human donor who donated a stem cell graft to a child with acute lymphoblastic leukemia. Material: PBMCs from the stem cell graft donor, obtained from the stem cell graft. The CDR3 reads CASSLVWPGLAVAQETQYF. DNA of the CDR3: TGTGCCAGCAGCTTAGTTTGGCCGGGACTAGCGGTAGCGCAAGAGACCCAGTACTTC. Full variable domain (remainder filled in from reference TRBV7-8 and TRBJ2-5): GAGVSQSPRYKVAKRGQDVALRCDPISGHVSLFWYQQALGQGPEFLTYFQNEAQLDKSGLPSDRFFAERPEGSVSTLKIQRTQQEDSAVYLCASSLVWPGLAVAQETQYFGPGTRLLVL.